This T cell receptor beta chain stems from a study of T cells after posttransplantation cyclophosphamide. The data were produced by immunoSEQ multiplex PCR, yet TCRdb's version contains in-frame clones alone and is incomplete. The sample contains about 37,000 clones, none occurring once; over 5.5% lies in the top ten. Germline loops: CDR1 MNHEY, CDR2 SVGEGT. V was cut by 2 bases and J by 2 bases, with 15 bases left in between. CDR3 length: 16 residues. Study-wide results and caveats: Donor CD8+ memory clones often dominated recipient blood repertoires at later times.

Concerning this clone itself: Its antigen is undetermined.

The clonotype originates from a man younger than 40 in good health and a related stem cell transplant donor. This chain links TRBV6-2 or TRBV6-3 with TRBJ1-1; the D gene is possibly TRBD1 (5 bases). The source material was PBMCs. The CDR3 bases are TGTGCCAGCAGTTACCGCCGGGACTATCTAAACACTGAAGCTTTCTTT. As protein: CASSYRRDYLNTEAFF.